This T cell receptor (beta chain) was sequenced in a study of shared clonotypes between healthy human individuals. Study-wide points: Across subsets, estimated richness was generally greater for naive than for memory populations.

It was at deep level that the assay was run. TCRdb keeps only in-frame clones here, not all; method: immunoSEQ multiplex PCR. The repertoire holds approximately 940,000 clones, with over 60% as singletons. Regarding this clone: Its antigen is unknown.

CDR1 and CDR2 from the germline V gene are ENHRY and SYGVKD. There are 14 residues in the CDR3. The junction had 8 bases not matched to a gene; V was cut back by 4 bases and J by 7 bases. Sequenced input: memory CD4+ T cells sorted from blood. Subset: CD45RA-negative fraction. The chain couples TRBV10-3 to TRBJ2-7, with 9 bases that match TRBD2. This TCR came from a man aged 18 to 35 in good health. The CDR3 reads CAISVGLAGREQYF. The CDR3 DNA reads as TGTGCCATCAGTGTGGGACTAGCAGGAAGGGAGCAGTACTTC.